This T cell receptor beta chain appears in the sequencing data of a study of early T cells in non-severe SARS-CoV-2 infection. Study-level points and caveats: Matching against VDJdb likely underestimated virus-specific expansions, favoring anti-spike CD8.

This clonotype has ten or more counts. Its matching antigen is unknown. Each single cDNA molecule received a unique molecular identifier. From the 5' RACE reads, TCRdb called clonotypes with MiXCR, one entry per CDR3 protein. The sample has more than 90,000 distinct CDR3 sequences; around 14% are singletons. Material: whole blood. The receptor was isolated from an adult who was a healthcare worker with PCR-confirmed SARS-CoV-2 infection or an uninfected control (not recorded which).

The CDR3 protein is CASSESIYQPQHF. In DNA, the CDR3 is TGCGCCAGCAGTGAGTCGATTTATCAGCCCCAGCATTTT. The chain has TRBV10-1 and TRBJ1-5, with unresolved D. The CDR3 loop spans 13 amino acids. The V end lost 0 bases, the J end lost 5 bases, and 5 bases lay between the germline ends. Germline CDR1 is WNHNN and CDR2 is SYGVQD (reference sequence).